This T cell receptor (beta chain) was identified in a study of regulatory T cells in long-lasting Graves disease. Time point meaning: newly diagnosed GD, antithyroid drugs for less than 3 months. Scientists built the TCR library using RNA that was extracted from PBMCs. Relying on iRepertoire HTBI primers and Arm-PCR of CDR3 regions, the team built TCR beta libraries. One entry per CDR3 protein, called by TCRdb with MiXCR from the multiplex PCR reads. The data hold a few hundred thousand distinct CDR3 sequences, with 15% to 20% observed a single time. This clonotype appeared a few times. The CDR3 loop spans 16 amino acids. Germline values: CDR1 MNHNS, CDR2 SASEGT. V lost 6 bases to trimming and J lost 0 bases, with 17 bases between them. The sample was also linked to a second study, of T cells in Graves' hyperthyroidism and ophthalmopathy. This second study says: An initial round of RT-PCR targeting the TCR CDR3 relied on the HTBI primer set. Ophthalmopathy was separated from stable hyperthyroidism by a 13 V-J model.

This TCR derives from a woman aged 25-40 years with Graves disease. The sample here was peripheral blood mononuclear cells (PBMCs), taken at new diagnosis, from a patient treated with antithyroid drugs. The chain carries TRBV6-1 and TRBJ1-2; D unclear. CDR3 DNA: TGTGCCAGCAGCAACTCCGGGATCCTGACTAACTATGGCTACACCTTC. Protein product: CASSNSGILTNYGYTF.